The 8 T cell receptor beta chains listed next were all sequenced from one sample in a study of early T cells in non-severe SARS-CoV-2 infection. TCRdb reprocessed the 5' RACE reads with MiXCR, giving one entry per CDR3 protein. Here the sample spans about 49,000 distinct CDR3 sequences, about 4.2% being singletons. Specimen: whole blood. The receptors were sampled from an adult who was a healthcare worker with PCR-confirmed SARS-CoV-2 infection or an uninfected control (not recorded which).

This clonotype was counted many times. As DNA, the CDR3 is TGTGCCAGCAGCTCGGGACTAGCGGACTCCTACGAGCAGTACTTC. Amino acids: CASSSGLADSYEQYF. V is TRBV7-6 and J is TRBJ2-7, with 11 nucleotides matching TRBD2. From germline, CDR1 is SGHVS and CDR2 FNYEAQ. The CDR3 extends over 15 amino acids. V lost 4 bases, J lost 0 bases, and 2 bases stayed unmatched.

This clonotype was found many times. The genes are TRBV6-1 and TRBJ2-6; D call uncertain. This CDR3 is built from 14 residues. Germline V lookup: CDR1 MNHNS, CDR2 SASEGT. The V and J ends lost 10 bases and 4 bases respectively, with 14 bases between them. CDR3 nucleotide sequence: TGTGCCATCGACGGCAGCCCCGGGGCCAACGTCCTGACTTTC. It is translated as CAIDGSPGANVLTF.

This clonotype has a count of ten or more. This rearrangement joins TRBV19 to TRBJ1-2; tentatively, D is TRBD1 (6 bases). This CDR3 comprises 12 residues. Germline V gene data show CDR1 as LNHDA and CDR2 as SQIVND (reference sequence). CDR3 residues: CVGRTDNYGYTF. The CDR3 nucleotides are TGTGTCGGGAGGACAGATAACTATGGCTACACCTTC.

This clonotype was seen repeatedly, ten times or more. For the CDR3, the DNA is TGTGCCTGGGGAGGGACGGTGAGCTCCTACGAGCAGTACTTC. This codes for CAWGGTVSSYEQYF. The V and J genes are TRBV30 and TRBJ2-7; D perhaps matches TRBD2 (6 bases). V was trimmed by 5 bases and J by 0 bases, leaving 14 bases between them. The CDR3 extends over 14 amino acids. CDR1 is GTSNPN and CDR2 is SVGIG in the germline V gene (reference sequence). The full variable domain, with the rest looked up from reference TRBV30 and TRBJ2-7, is SQTIHQWPATLVQPVGSPLSLECTVEGTSNPNLYWYRQAAGRGLQLLFYSVGIGQISSEVPQNLSASRPQDRQFILSSKKLLLSDSGFYLCAWGGTVSSYEQYFGPGTRLTVT.

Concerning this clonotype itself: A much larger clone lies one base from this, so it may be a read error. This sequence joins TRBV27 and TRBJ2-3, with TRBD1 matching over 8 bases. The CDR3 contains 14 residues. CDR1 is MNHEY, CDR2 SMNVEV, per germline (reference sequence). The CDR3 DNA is TGTGTCACCTCGCTCAGGGGGCTGACAGATACGCAGTATTTT. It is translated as CVTSLRGLTDTQYF.

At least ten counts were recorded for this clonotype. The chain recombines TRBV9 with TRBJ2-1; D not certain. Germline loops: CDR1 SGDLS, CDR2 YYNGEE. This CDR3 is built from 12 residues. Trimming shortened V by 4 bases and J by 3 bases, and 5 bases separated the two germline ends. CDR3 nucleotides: TGTGCCAGCAGCCCGGACTACAATGAGCAGTTCTTC. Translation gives CASSPDYNEQFF.

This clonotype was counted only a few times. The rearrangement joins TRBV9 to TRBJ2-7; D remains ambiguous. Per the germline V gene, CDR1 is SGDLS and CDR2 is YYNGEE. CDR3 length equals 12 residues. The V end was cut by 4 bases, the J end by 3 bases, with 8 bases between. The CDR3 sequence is CASSFPGYEQYF. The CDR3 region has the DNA TGTGCCAGCAGCTTCCCCGGCTACGAGCAGTACTTC.

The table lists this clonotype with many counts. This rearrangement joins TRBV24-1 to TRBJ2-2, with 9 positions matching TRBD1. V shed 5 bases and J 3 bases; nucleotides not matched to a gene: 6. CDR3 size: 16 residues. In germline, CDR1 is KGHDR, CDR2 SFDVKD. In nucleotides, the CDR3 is TGTGCCACCAGTGTTTCGGACAGGGGAGACACCGGGGAGCTGTTTTTT. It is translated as CATSVSDRGDTGELFF.